This TCR beta chain was identified in a study of T-cell reconstitution after alpha-beta-depleted transplantation in children. Study results and limitations: In patients about two months after transplant, alpha-beta T cells reportedly arose from several hundred expanded graft clones.

Worth noting for this clonotype: Its antigen is still unknown.

Trimming stripped 0 bases from V and 8 bases from J, with 1 base between. Germline V CDR1 and CDR2: KGHDR, SFDVKD. The CDR3 spans 11 residues. Researchers prepared the TCRbeta library using unique molecular identifiers, the study reports. TCRdb re-called the PCR reads through MiXCR, storing one row per CDR3 protein. The table records about 830,000 distinct CDR3 sequences, 15% to 20% of them present only once. This TCR came from a male patient between 5 and 17 years old who had a stem cell transplant for acute lymphoblastic leukemia, so the T cells may come from the graft donor. The sequences come from PBMCs, mostly from graft donor cells, collected 360 days after TCRalphabeta/CD19-depleted stem cell transplant. The chain links TRBV24-1 to TRBJ2-1; D is unresolved. CDR3 in amino acids: CATSDLDEQFF. DNA for the CDR3: TGTGCCACCAGTGATTTGGATGAGCAGTTCTTC.